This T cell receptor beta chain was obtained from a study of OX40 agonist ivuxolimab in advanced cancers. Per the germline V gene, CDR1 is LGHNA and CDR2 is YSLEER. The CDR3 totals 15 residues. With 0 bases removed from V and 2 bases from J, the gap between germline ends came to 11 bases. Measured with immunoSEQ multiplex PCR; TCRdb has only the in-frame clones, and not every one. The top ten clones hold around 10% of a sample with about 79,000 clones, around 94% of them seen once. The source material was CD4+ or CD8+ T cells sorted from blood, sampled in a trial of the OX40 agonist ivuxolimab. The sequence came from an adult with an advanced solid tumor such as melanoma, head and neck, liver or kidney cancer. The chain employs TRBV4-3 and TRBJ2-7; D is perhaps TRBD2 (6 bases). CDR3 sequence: CASSQDAGGAYEQYF. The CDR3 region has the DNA TGCGCCAGCAGCCAAGATGCTGGAGGGGCCTACGAGCAGTACTTC.